Listed here are 14 T cell receptor beta chains from one sample, sequenced in a study of identical twins. One entry per CDR3 protein results from TCRdb running MiXCR on the 5' RACE reads. The table shows about 530,000 distinct CDR3 sequences, with nearly 15% occurring only once. Another study also made use of these data, one on yellow fever vaccine responses in identical twins.

Sequenced input: CD4+ T cells sorted from blood. All receptors derive from a woman aged 18-35 years in good health.

The chain joins TRBV29-1 to TRBJ2-3; 7 nucleotides align to TRBD1. This CDR3 is 13 amino acids long. CDR1 is SQVTM, CDR2 ANQGSEA, per germline. Trimming cost V 6 bases and J 14 bases; bases outside gene matches: 17. The CDR3: CSVAGTEPHHGYF. The CDR3 region has the DNA TGCAGCGTCGCAGGGACAGAACCTCACCATGGGTATTTT.

The genes are TRBV18 and TRBJ2-4, with TRBD1 identical over 9 bases. The germline CDR1 and CDR2 sequences are KGHSH and LQKENI. The CDR3 length is 16 residues. Losses at the gene ends were 3 bases for V and 0 bases for J; bases not matched to a gene: 3. The CDR3 region has the DNA TGTGCCAGCTCACCCGGGACAGGGCAAGCCAAAAACATTCAGTACTTC. It translates to CASSPGTGQAKNIQYF.

The V gene is TRBV20-1, the J gene TRBJ2-3; TRBD2 matches 8 bases. Germline values: CDR1 DFQATT, CDR2 SNEGSKA (reference sequence). With V trimmed by 5 bases and J by 5 bases, 6 bases remained unmatched. The CDR3 contains 13 residues. CDR3 in DNA: TGCAGTGCTCAGCGGGGGTTTGGAGATACGCAGTATTTT. Its translation is CSAQRGFGDTQYF.

This clonotype has only a few counts. This chain uses TRBV6-5 with TRBJ2-7; 7 bases align to TRBD1. V shed 4 bases, J shed 0 bases, and the junction held 9 bases outside the gene matches. Looked up from germline, CDR1 is MNHEY and CDR2 is SVGAGI. The CDR3 is made up of 16 amino acids. In nucleotides, the CDR3 is TGTGCCAGCAGTTCCGTCCCGGGACAGATCTCCTACGAGCAGTACGTC. Translating gives CASSSVPGQISYEQYV.

V is TRBV20-1 and J is TRBJ2-2; 7 nucleotides match TRBD2. CDR1 and CDR2 from the germline V gene are DFQATT and SNEGSKA (reference sequence). V lost 3 bases and J lost 3; bases outside the gene matches: 4. This CDR3 is built from 14 residues. CDR3 bases: TGCAGTGCTAGGGAAAGCGGGGACACCGGGGAGCTGTTTTTT. Its translation: CSARESGDTGELFF.

V is TRBV24-1 and J is TRBJ2-2; 8 bases are a match to TRBD2. With V trimmed by 4 bases and J by 5 bases, 11 bases remained unmatched. The CDR3 has 17 residues. The germline gives CDR1 KGHDR, CDR2 SFDVKD. The CDR3 region has the DNA TGTGCCACCAGTGACTCCACCGGGACTAGACGTACCGGGGAGCTGTTTTTT. It specifies CATSDSTGTRRTGELFF.

This clonotype was observed many times. The V gene is TRBV6-5, the J gene TRBJ2-3; TRBD1 might be the D (6 bases). V was trimmed by 1 base and J by 0 bases, leaving 11 bases between them. This CDR3 region has 16 residues. Germline CDR1 reads MNHEY; CDR2 reads SVGAGI. For the CDR3, the DNA is TGTGCCAGCAGTTACTGGGGCAGGGGCAGCACAGATACGCAGTATTTT. Its translation: CASSYWGRGSTDTQYF.

The V call is TRBV20-1, the J call TRBJ2-2; TRBD2 matches 8 bases. Germline lookup yields CDR1 DFQATT and CDR2 SNEGSKA (reference sequence). The CDR3 has 15 residues. J lost 3 bases, V lost 3 bases, and 6 bases had no gene match. The CDR3 coding sequence is TGCAGTGCTAGGTTAGCGGGGAGTTACACCGGGGAGCTGTTTTTT. Its translation: CSARLAGSYTGELFF.

This clonotype came up many times. The CDR3 nucleotides read TGCGCCAGCAGTTACGGACAGGGAAACACAGATACGCAGTATTTT. Amino acid sequence: CASSYGQGNTDTQYF. The gene calls are TRBV5-1 and TRBJ2-3, with 8 bases that match TRBD1. The CDR3 has 15 residues. After removal of 5 bases from V and 2 bases from J, the junction contained 7 bases not matched to a gene. The germline V gene encodes CDR1 SGHRS and CDR2 YFSETQ.

The sample holds a few counts of this clonotype. V gene TRBV28 combines with J gene TRBJ2-1; 10 bases fit TRBD2. The germline gives CDR1 MDHEN, CDR2 SYDVKM. The length of the CDR3 is 16 residues. J was trimmed by 9 bases and V by 3 bases; bases with no gene match: 11. CDR3 nucleotide sequence: TGTGCCAGCAGTTTGGTGTCTAGCGGGAGATGGGGTGAGCAGTTCTTC. Encoded protein: CASSLVSSGRWGEQFF. The variable domain in full, completed from reference TRBV28 and TRBJ2-1, reads DVKVTQSSRYLVKRTGEKVFLECVQDMDHENMFWYRQDPGLGLRLIYFSYDVKMKEKGDIPEGYSVSREKKERFSLILESASTNQTSMYLCASSLVSSGRWGEQFFGPGTRLTVL.

This clonotype appeared a few times. The chain employs TRBV20-1 and TRBJ2-1; 9 bases match TRBD2. This CDR3 has 17 amino acids. V shed 6 bases and J 0 bases; nucleotides not matched to a gene: 12. CDR1 is DFQATT, CDR2 SNEGSKA, per germline (reference sequence). The CDR3 DNA sequence: TGCAGTGCCCCTAAAGCGGGGGGCTCCAGCTCCTACAATGAGCAGTTCTTC. Its translation is CSAPKAGGSSSYNEQFF.

This clonotype was seen more than once but under ten times. The V gene is TRBV5-1, the J gene TRBJ2-3; TRBD2 is a possible D gene (6 bases). The CDR3 runs 15 residues. The germline V gene has CDR1 SGHRS and CDR2 YFSETQ. CDR3 sequence (DNA): TGCTCAAACGTGGGCGGGACCACTAGCACAGATACGCAGTATTTT. As protein: CSNVGGTTSTDTQYF.

The chain combines TRBV14 with TRBJ2-7; TRBD1 matches at 9 bases. The CDR3 covers 16 residues. The germline V gene has CDR1 SGHDN and CDR2 FVKESK. Trimming at V came to 4 bases and at J to 2 bases, leaving 9 bases not matched to a gene. The CDR3 DNA reads TGTGCCAGCAGCCCCCGGCGGGGGACAGGGACCTACGAGCAGTACTTC. Translating it yields CASSPRRGTGTYEQYF.

The rearrangement uses TRBV13 and TRBJ2-7; possibly TRBD2 for D (6 bases). CDR1 and CDR2 from the germline V gene are PRHDT and FYEKMQ (reference sequence). The V end was cut by 5 bases, the J end by 3 bases, with 11 bases between. This CDR3 has 13 amino acids. CDR3 bases: TGTGCCAGCAGCAGGAAGACTAGCTACGAGCAGTACTTC. This sequence encodes CASSRKTSYEQYF.